The clone carrying this T cell receptor (beta chain) rates as medium-sized. At one end the junction does not follow the germline gene, possibly because of a read error. The data stem from a study of spatial heterogeneity in lung cancer. TCRdb ran MiXCR on the 5' RACE reads and lists one entry per CDR3 protein. The data show more than 35,000 distinct CDR3 sequences, approximately 5.2% seen once. Described time point: sample taken at primary tumor resection. The germline CDR1 and CDR2 sequences are MDHEN and SYDVKM. CDR3 size: 11 residues. The sample was PBMCs, taken at surgery. The receptor's source is a female donor with early-stage non-small cell lung cancer. This chain connects TRBV28 to TRBJ1-2, with TRBD1 as a possible D gene (6 bases). The CDR3 nucleotides read TGTGCCTGCAGGGGAAGAACTGGCTACACCTTC. This codes for CACRGRTGYTF.